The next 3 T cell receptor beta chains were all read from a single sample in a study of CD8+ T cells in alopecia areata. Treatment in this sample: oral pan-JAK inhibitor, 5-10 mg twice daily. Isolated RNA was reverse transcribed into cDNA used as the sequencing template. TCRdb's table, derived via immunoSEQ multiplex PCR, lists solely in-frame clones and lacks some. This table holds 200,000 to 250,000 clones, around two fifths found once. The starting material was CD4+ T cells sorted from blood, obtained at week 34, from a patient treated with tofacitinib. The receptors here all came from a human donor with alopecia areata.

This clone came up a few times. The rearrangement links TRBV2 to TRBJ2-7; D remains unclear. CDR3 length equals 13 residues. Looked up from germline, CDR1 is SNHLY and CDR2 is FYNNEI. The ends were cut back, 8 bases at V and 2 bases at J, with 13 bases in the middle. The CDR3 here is CASQDGLTYEQYF. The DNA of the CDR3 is TGTGCCAGCCAGGACGGGCTAACCTACGAGCAGTACTTC.

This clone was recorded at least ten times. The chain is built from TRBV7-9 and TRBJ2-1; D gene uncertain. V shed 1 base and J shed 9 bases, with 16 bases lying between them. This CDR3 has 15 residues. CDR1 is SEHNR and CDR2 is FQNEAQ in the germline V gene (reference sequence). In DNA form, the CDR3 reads TGTGCCAGCAGCTTAGGCTTAGACCCCGTGGGTGAGCAGTTCTTC. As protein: CASSLGLDPVGEQFF. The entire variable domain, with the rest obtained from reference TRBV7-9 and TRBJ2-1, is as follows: DTGVSQNPRHKITKRGQNVTFRCDPISEHNRLYWYRQTLGQGPEFLTYFQNEAQLEKSRLLSDRFSAERPKGSFSTLEIQRTEQGDSAMYLCASSLGLDPVGEQFFGPGTRLTVL.

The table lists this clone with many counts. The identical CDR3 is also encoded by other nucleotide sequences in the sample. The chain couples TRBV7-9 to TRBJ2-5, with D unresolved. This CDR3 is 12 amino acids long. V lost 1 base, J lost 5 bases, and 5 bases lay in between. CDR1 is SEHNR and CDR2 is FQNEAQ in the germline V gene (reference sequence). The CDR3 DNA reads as TGTGCCAGCAGCTTAGTGTCCGAGACCCAGTACTTC. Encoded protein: CASSLVSETQYF.